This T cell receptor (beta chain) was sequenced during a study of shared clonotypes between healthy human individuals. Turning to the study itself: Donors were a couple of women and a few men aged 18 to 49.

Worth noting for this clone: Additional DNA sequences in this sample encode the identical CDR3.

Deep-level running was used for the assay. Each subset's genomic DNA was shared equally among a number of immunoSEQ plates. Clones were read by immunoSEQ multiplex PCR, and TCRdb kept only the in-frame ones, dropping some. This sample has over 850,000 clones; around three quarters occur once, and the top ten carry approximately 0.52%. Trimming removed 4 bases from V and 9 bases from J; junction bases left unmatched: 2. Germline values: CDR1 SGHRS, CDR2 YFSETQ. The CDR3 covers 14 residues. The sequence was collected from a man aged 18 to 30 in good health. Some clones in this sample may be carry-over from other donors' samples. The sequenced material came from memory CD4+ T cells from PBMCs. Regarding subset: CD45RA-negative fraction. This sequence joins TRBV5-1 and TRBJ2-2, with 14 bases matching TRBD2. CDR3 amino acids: CASSGTSGRWELFF. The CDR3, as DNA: TGCGCCAGCAGCGGGACTAGCGGGAGATGGGAGCTGTTTTTT.